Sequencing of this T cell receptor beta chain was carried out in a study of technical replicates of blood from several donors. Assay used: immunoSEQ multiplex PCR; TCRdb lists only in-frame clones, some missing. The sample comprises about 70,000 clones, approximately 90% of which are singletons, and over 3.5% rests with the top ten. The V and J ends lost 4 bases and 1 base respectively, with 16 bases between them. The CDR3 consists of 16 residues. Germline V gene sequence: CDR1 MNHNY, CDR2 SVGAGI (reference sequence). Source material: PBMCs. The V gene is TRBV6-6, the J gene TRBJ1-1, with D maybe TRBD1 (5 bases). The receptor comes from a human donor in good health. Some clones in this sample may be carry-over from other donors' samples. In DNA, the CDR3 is TGTGCCAGCAGTTTTGGACACCGTACCTCGAACACTGAAGCTTTCTTT. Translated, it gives CASSFGHRTSNTEAFF.